This T cell receptor (beta chain) was sequenced in a study of T-cell reconstitution after alpha-beta-depleted transplantation in children. Unique molecular identifiers were built into the TCRbeta library. TCRdb recomputed calls from the PCR reads with MiXCR, one row per CDR3 protein. Altogether 600,000 to 700,000 distinct CDR3 sequences are present, around 16% being singletons, with the ten largest covering approximately 1%. This clonotype was counted at least ten times. Material: PBMCs from the stem cell graft donor, obtained from the stem cell graft. The clonotype was recovered from a human donor who donated a stem cell graft to a child with acute myeloid leukemia.

The CDR3 DNA follows: TGCGCCAGCAGCCGACAAGACAGTTCCTCCTATAATTCACCCCTCCACTTT. Translated: CASSRQDSSSYNSPLHF. This chain connects TRBV5-1 to TRBJ1-6; possibly TRBD1 for D (5 bases). The CDR3 has 17 amino acids. Trimming removed 4 bases at V and 0 bases at J, with 14 bases between. CDR1 and CDR2 from the germline V gene are SGHRS and YFSETQ.